This TCR beta chain derives from a study of identical twins. About this clonotype: Its antigen is unknown.

MiXCR was run by TCRdb on the 5' RACE reads, yielding one entry per CDR3 protein. The repertoire holds 1.5 million to 2 million distinct CDR3 sequences, about 31% seen once, with 0.27% in the top ten. V lost 3 bases and J lost 5, with 12 bases in between. The V gene's germline CDR1 is MNHNS and CDR2 SASEGT. CDR3 length equals 14 residues. Whole-study results and caveats: Where out-of-frame alpha sequences were twin-shared, they showed excess low generation probability. Conclusions leaned on cross-sectional statistical analysis and did not track the same donors over time. Invariant MAIT and iNKT cells could partly confound zero-insertion analyses.

The sample was cord blood. The clonotype originates from a newborn girl in good health. The chain employs TRBV6-1 and TRBJ2-3; D might be TRBD1 (5 bases). CDR3: CASSEQGVGDTQYF. CDR3 DNA sequence: TGTGCCAGCAGTGAGCAGGGCGTGGGAGATACGCAGTATTTT.